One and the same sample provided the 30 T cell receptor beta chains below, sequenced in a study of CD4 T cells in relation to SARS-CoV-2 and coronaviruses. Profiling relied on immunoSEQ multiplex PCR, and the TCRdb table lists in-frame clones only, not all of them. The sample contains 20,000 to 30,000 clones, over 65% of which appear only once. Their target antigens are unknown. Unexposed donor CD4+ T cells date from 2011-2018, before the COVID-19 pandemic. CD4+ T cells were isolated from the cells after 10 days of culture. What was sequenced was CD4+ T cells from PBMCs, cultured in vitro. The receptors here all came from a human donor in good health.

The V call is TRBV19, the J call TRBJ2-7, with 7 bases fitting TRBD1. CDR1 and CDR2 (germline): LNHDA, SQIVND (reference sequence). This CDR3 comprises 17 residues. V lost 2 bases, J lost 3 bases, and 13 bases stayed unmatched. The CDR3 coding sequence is TGTGCCAGTAGTATAATGATGGCGAGGACAGGCCTCTACGAGCAGTACTTC. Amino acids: CASSIMMARTGLYEQYF.

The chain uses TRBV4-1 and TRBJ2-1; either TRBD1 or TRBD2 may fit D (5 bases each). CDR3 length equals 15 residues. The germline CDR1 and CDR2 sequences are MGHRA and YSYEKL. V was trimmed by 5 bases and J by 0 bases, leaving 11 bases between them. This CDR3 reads CASSFQGVSYNEQFF. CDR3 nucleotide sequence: TGCGCCAGCAGCTTCCAGGGAGTCTCCTACAATGAGCAGTTCTTC.

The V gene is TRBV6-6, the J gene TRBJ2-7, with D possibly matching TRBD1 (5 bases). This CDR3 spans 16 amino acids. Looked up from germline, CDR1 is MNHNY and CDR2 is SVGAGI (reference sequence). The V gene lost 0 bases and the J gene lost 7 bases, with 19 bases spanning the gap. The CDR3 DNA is TGTGCCAGCAGTTACTCGTACCGCAGGGATCAGGGAGAGCAGTACTTC. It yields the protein CASSYSYRRDQGEQYF.

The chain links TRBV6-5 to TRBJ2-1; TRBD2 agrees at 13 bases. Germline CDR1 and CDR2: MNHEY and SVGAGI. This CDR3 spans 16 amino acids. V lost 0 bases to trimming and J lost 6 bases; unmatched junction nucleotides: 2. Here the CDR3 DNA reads TGTGCCAGCAGTTACTCCGGGACTAGCGGGATCAATGAGCAGTTCTTC. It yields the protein CASSYSGTSGINEQFF.

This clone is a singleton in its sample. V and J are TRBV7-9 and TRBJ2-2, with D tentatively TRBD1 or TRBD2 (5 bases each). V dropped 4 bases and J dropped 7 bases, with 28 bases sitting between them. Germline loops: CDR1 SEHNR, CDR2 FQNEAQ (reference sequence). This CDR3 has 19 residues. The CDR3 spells CASSSESRGLAGTHGELFF. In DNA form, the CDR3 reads TGTGCCAGCAGCTCCGAATCTCGGGGCCTAGCAGGGACGCACGGGGAGCTGTTTTTT.

The CDR3 sequence is CANPRQGSYEQYF. Written as DNA, the CDR3 is TGTGCCAACCCAAGACAGGGCTCCTACGAGCAGTACTTC. The chain has TRBV27 and TRBJ2-7; 7 bases map to TRBD1. Looked up from germline, CDR1 is MNHEY and CDR2 is SMNVEV (reference sequence). The CDR3 is made up of 13 amino acids. Unmatched junction bases numbered 6, after V lost 10 bases and J lost 0 bases.

The CDR3 loop is CATSRGGLSGNTIYF. The CDR3 nucleotides are TGTGCCACCAGCAGGGGGGGATTATCTGGAAACACCATATATTTT. The rearrangement joins TRBV15 to TRBJ1-3; D possibly corresponds to TRBD1 (5 bases). This CDR3 contains 15 residues. Trimming pared 3 bases from V and 1 base from J, leaving 10 bases between. Germline CDR1 LNHNV, CDR2 YYDKDF (reference sequence).

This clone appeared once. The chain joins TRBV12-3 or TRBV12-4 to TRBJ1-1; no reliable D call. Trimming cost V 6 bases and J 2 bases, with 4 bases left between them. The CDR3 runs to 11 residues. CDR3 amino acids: CASSFNTEAFF. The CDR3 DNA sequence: TGTGCCAGCAGCTTTAACACTGAAGCTTTCTTT.

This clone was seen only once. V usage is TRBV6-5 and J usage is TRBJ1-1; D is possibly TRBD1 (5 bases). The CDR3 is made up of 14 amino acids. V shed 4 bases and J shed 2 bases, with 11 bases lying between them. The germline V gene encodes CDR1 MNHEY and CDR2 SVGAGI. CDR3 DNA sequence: TGTGCCAGCAGTTTCCCGGGACTAAACACTGAAGCTTTCTTT. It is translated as CASSFPGLNTEAFF.

The CDR3 DNA is TGTGCCAGTAGTACAAAGAGCAATCAGCCCCAGCATTTT. This translates into CASSTKSNQPQHF. The gene calls are TRBV19 and TRBJ1-5; D is unresolved. The germline gives CDR1 LNHDA, CDR2 SQIVND (reference sequence). V was clipped by 4 bases and J by 1 base, with 5 bases between them. This CDR3 is 13 amino acids long.

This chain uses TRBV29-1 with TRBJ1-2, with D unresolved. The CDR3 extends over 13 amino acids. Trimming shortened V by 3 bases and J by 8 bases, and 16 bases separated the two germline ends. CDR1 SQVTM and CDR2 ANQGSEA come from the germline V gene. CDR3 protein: CSVEIGVMWGYTF. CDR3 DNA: TGCAGCGTTGAGATCGGGGTAATGTGGGGCTACACCTTC.

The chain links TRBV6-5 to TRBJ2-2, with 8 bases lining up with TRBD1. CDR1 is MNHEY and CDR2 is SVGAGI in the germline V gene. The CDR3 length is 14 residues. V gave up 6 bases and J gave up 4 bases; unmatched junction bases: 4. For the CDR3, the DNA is TGTGCCAGCAGCAGGGGGCAGGGCACCGGGGAGCTGTTTTTT. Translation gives CASSRGQGTGELFF.

The CDR3 sequence: CASSQGAWPQHF. CDR3 coding DNA: TGTGCCAGCAGTCAAGGGGCCTGGCCCCAGCATTTT. V is TRBV6-2 or TRBV6-3 and J is TRBJ1-5; a weak D match, TRBD1 (5 bases). The CDR3 runs to 12 residues. Germline CDR1 and CDR2: MNHEY and SVGEGT. The V and J ends lost 5 bases and 9 bases respectively, with 11 bases between them.

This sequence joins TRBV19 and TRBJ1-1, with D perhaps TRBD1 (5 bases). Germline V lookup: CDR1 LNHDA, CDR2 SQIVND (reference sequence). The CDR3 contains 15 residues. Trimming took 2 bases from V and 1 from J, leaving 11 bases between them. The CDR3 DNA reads TGTGCCAGTAGTATAATCGACAGCCCGAACACTGAAGCTTTCTTT. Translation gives CASSIIDSPNTEAFF. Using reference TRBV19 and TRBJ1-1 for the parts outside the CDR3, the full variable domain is DGGITQSPKYLFRKEGQNVTLSCEQNLNHDAMYWYRQDPGQGLRLIYYSQIVNDFQKGDIAEGYSVSREKKESFPLTVTSAQKNPTAFYLCASSIIDSPNTEAFFGQGTRLTVV.

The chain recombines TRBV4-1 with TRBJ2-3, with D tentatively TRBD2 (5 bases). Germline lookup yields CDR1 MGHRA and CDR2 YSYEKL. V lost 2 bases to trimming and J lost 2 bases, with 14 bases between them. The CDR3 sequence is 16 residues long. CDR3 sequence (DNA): TGCGCCAGCAGCCAATGGGGAGCCTCTCTCACAGATACGCAGTATTTT. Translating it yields CASSQWGASLTDTQYF.

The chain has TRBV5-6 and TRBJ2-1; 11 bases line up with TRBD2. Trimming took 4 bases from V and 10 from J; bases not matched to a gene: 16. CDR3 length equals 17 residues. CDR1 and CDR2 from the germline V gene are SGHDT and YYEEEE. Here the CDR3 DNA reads TGTGCCAGCAGCCCCCTCGCCGGGACTAGCGGAGGGGTGGAGCAGTTCTTC. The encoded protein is CASSPLAGTSGGVEQFF.

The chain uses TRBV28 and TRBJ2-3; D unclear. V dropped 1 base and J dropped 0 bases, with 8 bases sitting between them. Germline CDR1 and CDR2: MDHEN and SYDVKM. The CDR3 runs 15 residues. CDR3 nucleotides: TGTGCCAGCAGTTTATCAGGCCCTAGCACAGATACGCAGTATTTT. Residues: CASSLSGPSTDTQYF. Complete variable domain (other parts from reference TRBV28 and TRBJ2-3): DVKVTQSSRYLVKRTGEKVFLECVQDMDHENMFWYRQDPGLGLRLIYFSYDVKMKEKGDIPEGYSVSREKKERFSLILESASTNQTSMYLCASSLSGPSTDTQYFGPGTRLTVL.

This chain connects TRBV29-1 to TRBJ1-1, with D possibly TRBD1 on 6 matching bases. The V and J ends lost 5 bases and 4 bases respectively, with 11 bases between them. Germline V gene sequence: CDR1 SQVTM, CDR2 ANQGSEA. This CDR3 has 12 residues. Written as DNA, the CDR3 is TGCAGCGTTAAAGGGGGTGTCACTGAAGCTTTCTTT. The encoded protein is CSVKGGVTEAFF.

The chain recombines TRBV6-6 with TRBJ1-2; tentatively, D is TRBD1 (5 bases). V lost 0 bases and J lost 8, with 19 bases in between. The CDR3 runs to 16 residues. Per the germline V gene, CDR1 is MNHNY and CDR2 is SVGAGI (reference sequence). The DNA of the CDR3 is TGTGCCAGCAGTTACTCGTCGGGGCGGAGGTGGGGAGGCTACACCTTC. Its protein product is CASSYSSGRRWGGYTF.

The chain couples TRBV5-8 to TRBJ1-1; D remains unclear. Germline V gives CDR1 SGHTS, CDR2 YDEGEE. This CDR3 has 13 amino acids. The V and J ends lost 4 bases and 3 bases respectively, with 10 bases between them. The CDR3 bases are TGTGCCAGCAGCCTGTCCCGGGACACTGAAGCTTTCTTT. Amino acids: CASSLSRDTEAFF.

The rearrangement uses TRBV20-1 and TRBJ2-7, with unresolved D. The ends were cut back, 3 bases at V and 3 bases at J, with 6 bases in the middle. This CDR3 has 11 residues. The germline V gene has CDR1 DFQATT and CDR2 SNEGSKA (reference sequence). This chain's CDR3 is CSASLLYEQYF. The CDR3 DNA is TGCAGTGCTAGCCTCCTCTACGAGCAGTACTTC.

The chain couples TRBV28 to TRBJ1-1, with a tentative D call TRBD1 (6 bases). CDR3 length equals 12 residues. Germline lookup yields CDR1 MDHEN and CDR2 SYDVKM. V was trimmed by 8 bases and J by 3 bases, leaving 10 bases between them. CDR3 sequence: CASRTEYTEAFF. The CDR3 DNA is TGTGCCAGCCGGACAGAATACACTGAAGCTTTCTTT. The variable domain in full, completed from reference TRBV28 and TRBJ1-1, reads DVKVTQSSRYLVKRTGEKVFLECVQDMDHENMFWYRQDPGLGLRLIYFSYDVKMKEKGDIPEGYSVSREKKERFSLILESASTNQTSMYLCASRTEYTEAFFGQGTRLTVV.

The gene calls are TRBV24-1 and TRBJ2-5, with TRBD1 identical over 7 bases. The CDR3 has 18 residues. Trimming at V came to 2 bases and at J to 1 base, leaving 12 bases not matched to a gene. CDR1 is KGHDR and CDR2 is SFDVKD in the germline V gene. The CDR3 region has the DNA TGTGCCACCAGTGATTCTCAGACAGGGTACCCCCCCCAAGAGACCCAGTACTTC. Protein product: CATSDSQTGYPPQETQYF.

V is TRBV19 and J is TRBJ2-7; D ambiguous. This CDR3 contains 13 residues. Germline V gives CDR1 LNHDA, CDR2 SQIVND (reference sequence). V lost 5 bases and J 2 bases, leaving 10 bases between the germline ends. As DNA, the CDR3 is TGTGCCAGTAGTTTAAATAAGGCCTACGAGCAGTACTTC. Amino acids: CASSLNKAYEQYF.

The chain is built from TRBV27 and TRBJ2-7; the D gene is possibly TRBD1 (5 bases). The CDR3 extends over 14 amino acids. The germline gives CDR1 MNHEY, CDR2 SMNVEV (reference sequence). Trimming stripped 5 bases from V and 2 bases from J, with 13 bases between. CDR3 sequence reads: CASSPGHPTYEQYF. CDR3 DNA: TGTGCCAGCAGTCCCGGACACCCCACCTACGAGCAGTACTTC.

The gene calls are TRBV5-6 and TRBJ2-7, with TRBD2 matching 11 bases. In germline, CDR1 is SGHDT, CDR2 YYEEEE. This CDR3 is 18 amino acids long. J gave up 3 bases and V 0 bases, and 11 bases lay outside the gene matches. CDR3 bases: TGTGCCAGCAGCTTGGAACTAGCGGGAGATGGAGACCTCTACGAGCAGTACTTC. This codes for CASSLELAGDGDLYEQYF.

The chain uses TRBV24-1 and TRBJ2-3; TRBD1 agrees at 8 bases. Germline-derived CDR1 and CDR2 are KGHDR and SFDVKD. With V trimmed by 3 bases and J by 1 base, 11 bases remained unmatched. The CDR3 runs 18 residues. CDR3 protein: CATSDATGPGQGTDTQYF. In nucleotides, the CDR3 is TGTGCCACCAGTGATGCGACGGGTCCGGGACAGGGCACAGATACGCAGTATTTT.

The CDR3 here is CASSQDGGGGNEQFF. The CDR3, as DNA: TGTGCCAGCAGCCAGGATGGAGGGGGGGGAAATGAGCAGTTCTTC. The chain employs TRBV4-2 and TRBJ2-1, with TRBD2 as a possible D gene (7 bases). V was cut by 3 bases and J by 7 bases, with 16 bases left in between. Per germline, CDR1 LGHNA and CDR2 YNFKEQ. The CDR3 runs 15 residues.

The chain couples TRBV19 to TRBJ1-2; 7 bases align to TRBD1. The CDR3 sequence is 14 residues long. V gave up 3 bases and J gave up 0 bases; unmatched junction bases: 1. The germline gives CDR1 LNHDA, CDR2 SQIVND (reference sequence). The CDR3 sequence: CASSIGTANYGYTF. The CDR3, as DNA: TGTGCCAGTAGTATCGGGACAGCTAACTATGGCTACACCTTC.

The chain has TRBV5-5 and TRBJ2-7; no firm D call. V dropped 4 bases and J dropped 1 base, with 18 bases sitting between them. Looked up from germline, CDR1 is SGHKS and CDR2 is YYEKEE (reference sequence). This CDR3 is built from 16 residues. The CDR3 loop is CASSQNRALDSYEQYF. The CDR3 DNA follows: TGTGCCAGCAGCCAGAATCGGGCGTTGGATTCCTACGAGCAGTACTTC.